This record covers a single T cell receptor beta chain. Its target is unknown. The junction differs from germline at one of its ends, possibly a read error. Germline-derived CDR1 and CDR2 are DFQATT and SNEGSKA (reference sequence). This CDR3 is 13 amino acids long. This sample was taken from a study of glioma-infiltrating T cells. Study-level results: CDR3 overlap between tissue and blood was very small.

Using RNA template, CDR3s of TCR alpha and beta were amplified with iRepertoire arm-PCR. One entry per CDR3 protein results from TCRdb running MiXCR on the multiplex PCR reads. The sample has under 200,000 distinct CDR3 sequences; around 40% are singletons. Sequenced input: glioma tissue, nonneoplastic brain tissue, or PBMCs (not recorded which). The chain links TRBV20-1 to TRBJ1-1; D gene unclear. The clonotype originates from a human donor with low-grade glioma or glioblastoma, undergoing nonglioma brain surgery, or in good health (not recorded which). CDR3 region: CSARDTQIIEAFF. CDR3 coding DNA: TGCAGTGCCAGAGATACCCAGATCATTGAAGCTTTCTTT.